This T cell receptor (beta chain) emerged from a study of cytomegalovirus exposure and HLA in healthy donors. PCR amplification relied on 60 Vbeta primers (plus 13 Jbeta primers). The method was immunoSEQ multiplex PCR; TCRdb's version includes in-frame clones alone and lacks a portion of them. The data show just over 80,000 clones, and the top ten clones hold about 1.1%. About this clone itself: Its antigen is not identified.

The length of the CDR3 is 12 residues. Germline lookup yields CDR1 LNHNV and CDR2 YYDKDF (reference sequence). Trimming removed 3 bases at V and 6 bases at J, with 6 bases between. General study points: The authors considered a cluster of highly shared sequence variants likely to be a sequencing artifact. Per a later analysis, 18,000 or so TCR beta sequences showed association with HLA alleles at 0.05 false discovery rate.

The chain combines TRBV15 with TRBJ1-5; unclear D gene. This TCR came from a woman in her thirties in good health and CMV-seronegative. Sequenced sample: PBMCs. The CDR3 region has the DNA TGTGCCACCAGCAGCGGAGGTCAGCCCCAGCATTTT. Protein product: CATSSGGQPQHF.